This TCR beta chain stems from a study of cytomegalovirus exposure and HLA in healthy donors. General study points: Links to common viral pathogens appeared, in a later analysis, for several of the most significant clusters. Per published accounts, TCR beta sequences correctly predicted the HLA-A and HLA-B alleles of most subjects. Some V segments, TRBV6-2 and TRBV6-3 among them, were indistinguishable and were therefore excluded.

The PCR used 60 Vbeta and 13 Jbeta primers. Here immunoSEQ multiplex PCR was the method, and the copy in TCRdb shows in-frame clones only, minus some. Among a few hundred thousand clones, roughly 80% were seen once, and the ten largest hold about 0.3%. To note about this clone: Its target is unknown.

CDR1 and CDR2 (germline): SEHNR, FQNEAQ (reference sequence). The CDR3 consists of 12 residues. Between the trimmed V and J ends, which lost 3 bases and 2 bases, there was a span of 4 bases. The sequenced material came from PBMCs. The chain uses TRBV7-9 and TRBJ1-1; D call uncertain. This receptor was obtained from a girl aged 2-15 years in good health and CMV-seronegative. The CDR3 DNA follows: TGTGCCAGCAGCTTCCTAAACACTGAAGCTTTCTTT. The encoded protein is CASSFLNTEAFF.